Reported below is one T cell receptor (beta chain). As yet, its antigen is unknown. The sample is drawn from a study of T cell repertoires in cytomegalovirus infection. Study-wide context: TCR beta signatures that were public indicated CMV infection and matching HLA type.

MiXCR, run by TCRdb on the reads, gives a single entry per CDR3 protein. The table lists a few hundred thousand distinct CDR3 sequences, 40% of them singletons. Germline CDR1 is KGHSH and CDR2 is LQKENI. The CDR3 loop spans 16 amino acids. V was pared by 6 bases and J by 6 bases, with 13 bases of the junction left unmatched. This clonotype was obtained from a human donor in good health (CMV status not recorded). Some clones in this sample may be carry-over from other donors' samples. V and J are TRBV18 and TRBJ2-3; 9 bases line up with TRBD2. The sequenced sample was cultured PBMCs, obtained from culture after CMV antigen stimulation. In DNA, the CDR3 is TGTGCCAGCTCCCCTAGCGGGGACCCCGTGGTGGATACGCAGTATTTT. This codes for CASSPSGDPVVDTQYF.